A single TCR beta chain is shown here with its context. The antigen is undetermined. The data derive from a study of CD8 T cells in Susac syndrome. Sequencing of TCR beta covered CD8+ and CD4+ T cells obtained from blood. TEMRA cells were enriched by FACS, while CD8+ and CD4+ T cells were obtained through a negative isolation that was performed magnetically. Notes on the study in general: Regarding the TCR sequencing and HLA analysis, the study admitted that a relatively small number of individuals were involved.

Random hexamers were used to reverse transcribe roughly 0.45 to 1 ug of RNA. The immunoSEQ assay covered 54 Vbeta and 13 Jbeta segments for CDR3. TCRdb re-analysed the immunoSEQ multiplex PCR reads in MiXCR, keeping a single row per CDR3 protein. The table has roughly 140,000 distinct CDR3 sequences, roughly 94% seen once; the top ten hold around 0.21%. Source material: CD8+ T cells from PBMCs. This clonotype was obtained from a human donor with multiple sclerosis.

The CDR3 sequence: CASSPRGTDTQYF. The CDR3 DNA follows: TGTGCCAGCAGCCCACGCGGCACAGATACGCAGTATTTT. J is TRBJ2-3 and V is TRBV7-3, with D unresolved. In germline, CDR1 is SGHTA, CDR2 FQGTGA. Trimming took 5 bases from V and 1 from J, leaving 7 bases between them. The CDR3 spans 13 residues.